This entry lists 22 T cell receptor beta chains sequenced from one sample in a study of T cells in Graves' hyperthyroidism and ophthalmopathy. Regions amplified from RNA transcripts were the TCR beta CDR3 regions. Primed by the HTBI set, a first-round RT-PCR was run on the TCR CDR3. TCRdb redid the calling of the multiplex PCR reads with MiXCR, one entry per CDR3 protein. The data contain around 350,000 distinct CDR3 sequences, around 14% of them seen just once; the ten biggest clones take up about a quarter. Sequenced: blood. The receptor source for this set is a woman between 18 and 29 years old with Graves' hyperthyroidism that later progressed to Graves' ophthalmopathy.

This clonotype was recorded at least ten times. The CDR3, as DNA: TGCAGTGCTATACTAGCGGGAGGGGCCGTAGGGGAGACCCAGTACTTC. Translating it yields CSAILAGGAVGETQYF. The genes are TRBV20-1 and TRBJ2-5, with 13 bases fitting TRBD2. The CDR3 extends over 16 amino acids. In germline, CDR1 is DFQATT, CDR2 SNEGSKA (reference sequence). With 4 bases clipped from V and 5 bases from J, the junction kept 10 bases outside the gene matches.

This clonotype has at least ten counts. The chain links TRBV6-1 to TRBJ2-1; unclear D gene. V lost 4 bases and J lost 1, with 11 bases in between. Germline lookup yields CDR1 MNHNS and CDR2 SASEGT. The CDR3 loop spans 15 amino acids. In DNA form, the CDR3 reads TGTGCCAGCAGTGCTGGTTCTATATCCTACAATGAGCAGTTCTTC. This encodes CASSAGSISYNEQFF.

The chain has TRBV5-5 and TRBJ2-2; 8 nucleotides agree with TRBD1. The CDR3 has 16 residues. V shed 3 bases and J 7 bases; nucleotides not matched to a gene: 11. CDR1 and CDR2 from the germline V gene are SGHKS and YYEKEE (reference sequence). CDR3 protein: CASSSPGQVINGELFF. The CDR3 DNA is TGTGCCAGCAGCTCTCCGGGACAGGTTATAAACGGGGAGCTGTTTTTT.

This clonotype showed up just a few times. J is TRBJ1-5 and V is TRBV27; D ambiguous. Germline V lookup: CDR1 MNHEY, CDR2 SMNVEV (reference sequence). CDR3 length: 13 amino acids. Trimming pared 2 bases from V and 6 bases from J, leaving 8 bases between. CDR3 in amino acids: CASSLTSAQPQHF. CDR3 nucleotide sequence: TGTGCCAGCAGTTTAACCTCGGCTCAGCCCCAGCATTTT.

Ten or more counts support this clonotype. This sequence joins TRBV2 and TRBJ2-7; weak D call: TRBD2 (7 bases). CDR1 and CDR2 (germline): SNHLY, FYNNEI. The CDR3 has 12 residues. Deletions cut 8 bases from V and 7 bases from J, with 15 bases between. The chain's CDR3 is CASPGGGGEQYF. The CDR3, as DNA: TGTGCCAGCCCAGGCGGGGGCGGAGAGCAGTACTTC.

This clonotype appeared many times. The chain has TRBV5-8 and TRBJ2-7; a weak D match, TRBD1 (5 bases). Trimming pared 3 bases from V and 3 bases from J, leaving 10 bases between. This CDR3 has 13 residues. CDR1 SGHTS and CDR2 YDEGEE come from the germline V gene. The CDR3 protein is CASSSPRDYEQYF. The DNA of the CDR3 is TGTGCCAGCAGCTCCCCCAGGGACTACGAGCAGTACTTC.

This clonotype was observed a few times. The chain combines TRBV20-1 with TRBJ2-7; no reliable D call. The CDR3 extends over 13 amino acids. The germline gives CDR1 DFQATT, CDR2 SNEGSKA (reference sequence). The V end was cut by 6 bases, the J end by 0 bases, with 12 bases between. CDR3 region: CSAPLGSSYEQYF. CDR3 in DNA: TGCAGTGCGCCGCTGGGCAGCTCCTACGAGCAGTACTTC.

This clonotype has a count of ten or more. The chain combines TRBV7-8 with TRBJ2-3; D is uncertain. The V end was cut by 1 base, the J end by 2 bases, with 7 bases between. This CDR3 has 14 amino acids. Germline V gene lookup returns CDR1 SGHVS and CDR2 FQNEAQ. In DNA, the CDR3 is TGTGCCAGCAGCTTAGACTCGACCACAGATACGCAGTATTTT. Residues: CASSLDSTTDTQYF. The variable domain in full, completed from reference TRBV7-8 and TRBJ2-3, reads GAGVSQSPRYKVAKRGQDVALRCDPISGHVSLFWYQQALGQGPEFLTYFQNEAQLDKSGLPSDRFFAERPEGSVSTLKIQRTQQEDSAVYLCASSLDSTTDTQYFGPGTRLTVL.

The sample holds a few counts of this clonotype. A read error may explain this, as a much larger clone is one base away. The chain combines TRBV11-2 with TRBJ2-7; D is possibly TRBD2 (5 bases). The CDR3 runs to 14 residues. With 5 bases removed from V and 2 bases from J, the gap between germline ends came to 13 bases. Germline V gives CDR1 SGHAT, CDR2 FQNNGV. The CDR3 nucleotides are TGTGCCAGCAGCCCAACTAGGCGCCCCTACGAGCAGTACTTC. Protein product: CASSPTRRPYEQYF.

Comments on this clonotype: A much larger clone lies a single base off, so this may be a read error. The chain joins TRBV6-1 to TRBJ2-2; 7 bases are shared with TRBD1. The CDR3 is 15 amino acids. CDR1 is MNHNS and CDR2 is SASEGT in the germline V gene. The CDR3 DNA sequence: TGTGCCAGCAGTGCTAGACAGGGAAACACCGGGGACCTGTTTTTT. Residues: CASSARQGNTGDLFF.

This clonotype was observed a few times. This rearrangement joins TRBV4-1 to TRBJ1-5; TRBD1 is a possible D gene (5 bases). Germline V lookup: CDR1 MGHRA, CDR2 YSYEKL. This CDR3 has 17 amino acids. V was trimmed by 0 bases and J by 0 bases, leaving 12 bases between them. The CDR3 loop reads CASSQEKGTHSNQPQHF. CDR3 nucleotide sequence: TGCGCCAGCAGCCAAGAGAAAGGGACGCATAGCAATCAGCCCCAGCATTTT.

This clonotype was picked up many times. The V call is TRBV7-8, the J call TRBJ2-3; D is unresolved. CDR3 length: 16 amino acids. Germline V gene data show CDR1 as SGHVS and CDR2 as FQNEAQ. V was shortened by 3 bases and J by 0 bases, with 13 bases between the two germline ends. The CDR3 loop is CASSFGIGSSTDTQYF. For the CDR3, the DNA is TGTGCCAGCAGCTTTGGGATCGGATCTAGCACAGATACGCAGTATTTT.

J is TRBJ1-6 and V is TRBV27; 7 nucleotides match TRBD1. This CDR3 has 14 residues. V shed 4 bases and J 6 bases; nucleotides not matched to a gene: 3. Per germline, CDR1 MNHEY and CDR2 SMNVEV (reference sequence). CDR3 in DNA: TGTGCCAGCAGTTACAGGGGCATTAATTCACCCCTCCACTTT. Translation: CASSYRGINSPLHF.

Only a few counts were recorded for this clonotype. J is TRBJ2-7 and V is TRBV5-4; D may match TRBD1 or TRBD2 (5 bases each). CDR3 length equals 13 residues. V lost 4 bases and J 5 bases, leaving 13 bases between the germline ends. Germline CDR1 reads SGHNT; CDR2 reads YYREEE (reference sequence). CDR3 protein: CASSRDPGDEQYF. The CDR3 DNA sequence: TGTGCCAGCAGCCGGGACCCGGGCGACGAGCAGTACTTC.

This clonotype was counted at least ten times. The J gene is TRBJ2-1, the V gene TRBV6-1; 9 positions match TRBD1. The V and J ends lost 6 bases and 7 bases, in that order; junction bases with no gene match: 4. Germline CDR1 MNHNS, CDR2 SASEGT. CDR3 length: 13 amino acids. The CDR3 DNA is TGTGCCAGCAGGCGACAGGGGGGGAATGAGCAGTTCTTC. It specifies CASRRQGGNEQFF.

As for this clonotype: A much more abundant neighbour one base away suggests this may be a read error. The J gene is TRBJ2-3, the V gene TRBV11-2, with D possibly TRBD1 on 6 matching bases. CDR1 SGHAT and CDR2 FQNNGV come from the germline V gene. The CDR3 spans 12 residues. Trimming pared 5 bases from V and 6 bases from J, leaving 9 bases between. The CDR3 DNA is TGTGCCAGCAGCCATACAGGGGATACGCAGTATTTT. Its translation is CASSHTGDTQYF.

This clonotype has ten or more counts. V usage is TRBV30 and J usage is TRBJ2-1, with D unresolved. CDR3 size: 16 residues. Germline lookup yields CDR1 GTSNPN and CDR2 SVGIG (reference sequence). Trimming took 3 bases from V and 2 from J, leaving 17 bases between them. The CDR3 nucleotides read TGTGCCTGGAGCCTCGGCCGGCTGGGTCCCTACAATGAGCAGTTCTTC. Its protein is CAWSLGRLGPYNEQFF.

This clonotype has a count of ten or more. CDR3 in amino acids: CASSQIIPREAFF. The CDR3 nucleotides are TGTGCCAGCAGCCAAATAATCCCCCGTGAAGCTTTCTTT. This chain connects TRBV3-1 to TRBJ1-1; D uncertain. The V end was cut by 2 bases, the J end by 7 bases, with 11 bases between. In germline, CDR1 is LGHDT, CDR2 YNNKEL (reference sequence). The length of the CDR3 is 13 residues.

The genes are TRBV7-6 and TRBJ1-1, with 8 bases lining up with TRBD1. Germline trimming cut 2 bases from V and 4 bases from J; bases unmatched to any gene: 3. CDR3 length: 14 amino acids. The germline gives CDR1 SGHVS, CDR2 FNYEAQ. The CDR3 reads CASSLTGQGTEAFF. DNA for the CDR3: TGTGCCAGCAGCTTAACCGGACAGGGCACTGAAGCTTTCTTT.

In the case of this clonotype: Germline is not matched at one junction end, which may reflect a read error. The J gene is TRBJ2-1, the V gene TRBV4-2, with D unresolved. This CDR3 spans 15 amino acids. Germline CDR1 LGHNA, CDR2 YNFKEQ. The CDR3 DNA is TGTGCCAGCAGCCCAACGACTGCCAACTCAAATGAGCACTTCTTC. This codes for CASSPTTANSNEHFF.

This clonotype was seen ten or more times. The chain recombines TRBV20-1 with TRBJ2-7; TRBD1 might be the D (5 bases). Germline CDR1 reads DFQATT; CDR2 reads SNEGSKA (reference sequence). The CDR3 runs to 13 residues. Trimming stripped 6 bases from V and 4 bases from J, with 16 bases between. CDR3 nucleotides: TGCAGTGCAATTCAGGGAAAGGGGTACGAGCAGTACTTC. Protein: CSAIQGKGYEQYF.

This clonotype has ten or more counts. The chain combines TRBV12-3 or TRBV12-4 with TRBJ2-2; weak D call: TRBD1 (5 bases). Trimming removed 6 bases from V and 7 bases from J, with 12 bases in between. CDR3 length equals 13 residues. In DNA, the CDR3 is TGTGCCAGCAGCCCCGTAGGGGACGGGGAGCTGTTTTTT. Amino acids: CASSPVGDGELFF.